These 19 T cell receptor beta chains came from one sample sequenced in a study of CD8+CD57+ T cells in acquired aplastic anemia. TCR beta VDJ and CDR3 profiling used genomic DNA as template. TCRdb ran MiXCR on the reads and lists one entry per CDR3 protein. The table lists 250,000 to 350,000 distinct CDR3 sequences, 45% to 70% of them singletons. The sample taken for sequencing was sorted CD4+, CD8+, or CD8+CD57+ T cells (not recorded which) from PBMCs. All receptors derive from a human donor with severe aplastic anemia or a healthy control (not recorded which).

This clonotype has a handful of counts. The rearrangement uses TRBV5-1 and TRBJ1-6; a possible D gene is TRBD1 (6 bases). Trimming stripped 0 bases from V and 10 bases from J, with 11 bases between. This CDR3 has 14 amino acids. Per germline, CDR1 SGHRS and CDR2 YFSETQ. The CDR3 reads CASSLAQGGSPLHF. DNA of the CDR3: TGCGCCAGCAGCTTGGCACAGGGTGGATCACCCCTCCACTTT.

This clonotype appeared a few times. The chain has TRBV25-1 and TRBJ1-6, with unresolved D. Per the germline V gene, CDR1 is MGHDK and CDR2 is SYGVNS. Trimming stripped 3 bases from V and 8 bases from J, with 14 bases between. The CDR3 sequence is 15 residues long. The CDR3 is CASSDQARPYSPLHF. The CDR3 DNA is TGTGCCAGCAGTGATCAGGCGAGACCCTATTCACCCCTCCACTTT.

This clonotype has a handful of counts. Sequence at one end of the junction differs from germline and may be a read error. The CDR3 region is CASSLGGQGREAFF. CDR3 bases: TGTGCCAGCAGCTTGGGAGGACAGGGAAGAGAAGCTTTCTTC. The chain combines TRBV11-2 with TRBJ1-1; 8 bases agree with TRBD1. The CDR3 has 14 amino acids. The germline CDR1 and CDR2 sequences are SGHAT and FQNNGV.

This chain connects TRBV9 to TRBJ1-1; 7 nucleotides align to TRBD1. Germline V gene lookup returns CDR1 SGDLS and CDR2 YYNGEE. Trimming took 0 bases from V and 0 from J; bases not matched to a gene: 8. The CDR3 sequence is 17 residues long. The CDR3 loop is CASSVAVGGRVNTEAFF. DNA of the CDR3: TGTGCCAGCAGCGTAGCGGTAGGGGGCCGGGTGAACACTGAAGCTTTCTTT.

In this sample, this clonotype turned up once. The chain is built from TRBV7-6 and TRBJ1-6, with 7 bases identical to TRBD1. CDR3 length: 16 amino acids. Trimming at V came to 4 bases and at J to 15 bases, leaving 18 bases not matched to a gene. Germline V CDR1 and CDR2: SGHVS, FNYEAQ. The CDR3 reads CASSSMTRGQVKYLHF. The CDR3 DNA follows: TGTGCCAGCAGCTCAATGACTCGAGGACAGGTTAAGTACCTCCACTTT.

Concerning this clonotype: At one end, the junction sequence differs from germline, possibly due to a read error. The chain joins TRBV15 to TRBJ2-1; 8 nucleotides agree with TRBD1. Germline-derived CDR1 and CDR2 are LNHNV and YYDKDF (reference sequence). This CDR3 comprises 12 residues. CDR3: CATSGEDREPFF. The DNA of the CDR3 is TGTGCCACCAGCGGAGAGGACAGGGAACCATTCTTC.

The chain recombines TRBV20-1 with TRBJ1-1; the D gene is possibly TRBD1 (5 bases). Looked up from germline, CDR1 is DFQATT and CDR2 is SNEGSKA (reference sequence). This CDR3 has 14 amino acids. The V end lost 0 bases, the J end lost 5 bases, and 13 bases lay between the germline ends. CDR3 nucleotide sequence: TGCAGTGCTAGAGATACGGGGGTCTTGACTGAAGCTTTCTTT. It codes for CSARDTGVLTEAFF.

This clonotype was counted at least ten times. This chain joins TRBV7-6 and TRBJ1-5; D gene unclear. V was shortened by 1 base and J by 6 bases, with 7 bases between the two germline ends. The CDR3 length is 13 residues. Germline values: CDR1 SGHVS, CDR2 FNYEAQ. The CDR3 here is CASSLGVTQPQHF. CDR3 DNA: TGTGCCAGCAGCTTAGGCGTAACTCAGCCCCAGCATTTT.

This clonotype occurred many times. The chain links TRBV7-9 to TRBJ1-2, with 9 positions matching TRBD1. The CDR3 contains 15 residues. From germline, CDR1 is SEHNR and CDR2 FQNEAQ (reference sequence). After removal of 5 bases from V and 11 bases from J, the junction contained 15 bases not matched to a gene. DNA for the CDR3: TGTGCCAGCAGCGTCTCCGGGACAGGGCTGACCAAGTACACCTTC. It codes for CASSVSGTGLTKYTF.

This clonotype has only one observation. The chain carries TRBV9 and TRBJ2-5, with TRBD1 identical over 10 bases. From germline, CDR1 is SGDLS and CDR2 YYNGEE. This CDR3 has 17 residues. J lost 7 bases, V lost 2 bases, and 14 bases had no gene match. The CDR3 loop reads CASSVEADRGRTVTQYF. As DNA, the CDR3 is TGTGCCAGCAGCGTTGAGGCCGACAGGGGGCGCACAGTGACCCAGTACTTC. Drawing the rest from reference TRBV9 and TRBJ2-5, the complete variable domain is DSGVTQTPKHLITATGQRVTLRCSPRSGDLSVYWYQQSLDQGLQFLIQYYNGEERAKGNILERFSAQQFPDLHSELNLSSLELGDSALYFCASSVEADRGRTVTQYFGPGTRLLVL.

The chain's CDR3 is CASSAQGLAANEQFF. In nucleotides, the CDR3 is TGTGCCAGTAGTGCACAGGGACTAGCGGCGAATGAGCAGTTCTTC. The chain carries TRBV19 and TRBJ2-1; the match to TRBD2 covers 11 bases. CDR3 length: 15 amino acids. Per germline, CDR1 LNHDA and CDR2 SQIVND (reference sequence). Germline trimming cut 5 bases from V and 7 bases from J; bases unmatched to any gene: 7.

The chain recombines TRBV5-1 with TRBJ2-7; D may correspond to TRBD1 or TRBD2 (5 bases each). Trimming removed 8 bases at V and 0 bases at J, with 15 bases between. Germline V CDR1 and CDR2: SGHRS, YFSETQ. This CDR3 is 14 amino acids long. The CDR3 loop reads CASSPGADSYEQYF. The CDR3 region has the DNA TGCGCCAGTTCTCCCGGGGCGGACTCCTACGAGCAGTACTTC.

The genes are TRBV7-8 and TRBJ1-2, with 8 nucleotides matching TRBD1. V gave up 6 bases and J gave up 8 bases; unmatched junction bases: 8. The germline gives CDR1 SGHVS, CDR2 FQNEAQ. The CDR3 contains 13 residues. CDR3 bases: TGTGCCAGCAGGGCGGGACAGGAATACGGCTACACCTTC. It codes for CASRAGQEYGYTF.

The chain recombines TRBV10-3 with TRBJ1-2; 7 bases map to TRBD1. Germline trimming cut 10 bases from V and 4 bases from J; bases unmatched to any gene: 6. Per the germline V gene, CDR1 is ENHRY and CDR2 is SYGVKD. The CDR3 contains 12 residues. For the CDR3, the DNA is TGTGCCACGGATACAGGGGCCTATGGCTACACCTTC. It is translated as CATDTGAYGYTF.

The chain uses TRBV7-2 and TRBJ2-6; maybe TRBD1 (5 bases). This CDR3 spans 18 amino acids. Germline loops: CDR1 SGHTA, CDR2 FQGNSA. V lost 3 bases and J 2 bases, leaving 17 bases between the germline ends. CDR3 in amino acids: CASSFPPRVRTGANVLTF. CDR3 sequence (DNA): TGTGCCAGCAGCTTCCCCCCCAGGGTTCGGACTGGGGCCAACGTCCTGACTTTC.

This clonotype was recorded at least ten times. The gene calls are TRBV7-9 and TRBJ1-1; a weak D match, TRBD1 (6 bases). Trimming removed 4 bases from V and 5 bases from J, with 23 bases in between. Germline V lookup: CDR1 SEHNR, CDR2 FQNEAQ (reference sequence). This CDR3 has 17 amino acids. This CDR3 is CASSSLEGRGADTEAFF. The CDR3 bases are TGTGCCAGCAGCTCCCTAGAAGGGCGGGGGGCGGATACTGAAGCTTTCTTT.

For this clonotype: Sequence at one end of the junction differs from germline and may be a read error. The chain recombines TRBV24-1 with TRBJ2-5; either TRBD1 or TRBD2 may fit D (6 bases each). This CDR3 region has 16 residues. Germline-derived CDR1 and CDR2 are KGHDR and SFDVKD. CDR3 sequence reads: CAISEPAGQTGETQYF. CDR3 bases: TGTGCCATCAGTGAACCCGCGGGACAAACGGGGGAGACCCAGTACTTC.

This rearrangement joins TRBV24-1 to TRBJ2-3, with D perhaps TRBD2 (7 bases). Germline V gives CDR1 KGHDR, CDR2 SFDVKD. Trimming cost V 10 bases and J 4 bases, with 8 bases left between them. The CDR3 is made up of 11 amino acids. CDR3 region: CATGGPDTQYF. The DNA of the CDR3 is TGTGCCACGGGGGGGCCAGATACGCAGTATTTT.

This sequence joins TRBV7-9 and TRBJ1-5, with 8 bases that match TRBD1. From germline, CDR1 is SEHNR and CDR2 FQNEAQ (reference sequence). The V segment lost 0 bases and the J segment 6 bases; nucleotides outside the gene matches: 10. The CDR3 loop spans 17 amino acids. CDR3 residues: CASSLAPLTGVGQPQHF. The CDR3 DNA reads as TGTGCCAGCAGCTTAGCCCCACTGACAGGGGTGGGTCAGCCCCAGCATTTT.